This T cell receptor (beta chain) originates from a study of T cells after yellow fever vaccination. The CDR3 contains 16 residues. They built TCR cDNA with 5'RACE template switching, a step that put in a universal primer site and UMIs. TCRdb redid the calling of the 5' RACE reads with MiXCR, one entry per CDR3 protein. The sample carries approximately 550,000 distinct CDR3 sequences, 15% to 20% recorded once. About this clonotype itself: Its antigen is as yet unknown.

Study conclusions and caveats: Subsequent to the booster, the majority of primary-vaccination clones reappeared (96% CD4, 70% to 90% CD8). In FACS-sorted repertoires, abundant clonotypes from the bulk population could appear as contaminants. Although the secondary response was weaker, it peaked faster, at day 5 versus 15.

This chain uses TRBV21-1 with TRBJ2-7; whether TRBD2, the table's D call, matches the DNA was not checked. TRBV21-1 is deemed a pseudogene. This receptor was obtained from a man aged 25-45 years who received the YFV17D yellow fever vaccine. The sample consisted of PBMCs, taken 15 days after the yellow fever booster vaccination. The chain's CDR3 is CASSKSGLFLTYEQYF. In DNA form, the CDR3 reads TGTGCCAGCAGCAAAAGTGGACTATTCCTTACCTACGAGCAGTACTTC.